Below, 6 T cell receptor beta chains from the same sample are listed, as sequenced in a study of identical twins (dated by TCRdb to 2016 to 2017). The library was prepared using 5' RACE. For sequencing, an Illumina HiSeq 2000 was employed. TCRdb applied fastp at Q25 and MiXCR to the public reads, then kept only in-frame beta chains. Each entry is one CDR3 protein sequence, shown with its most common DNA and genes. For this sample there are about 470,000 distinct CDR3 sequences; approximately 25% appear just once. Clones ranked in the top ten supply 2.9% of the sample. These same records also appear under a second study, on T cells expressing NK-cell markers.

Material for sequencing was CD4+ T cells sorted from blood. The receptors stem from a woman aged 18-29 years in good health.

The V and J genes are TRBV5-1 and TRBJ2-3; 9 bases line up with TRBD2. The V and J ends lost 1 base and 3 bases, in that order; junction bases with no gene match: 6. The CDR3 contains 16 residues. CDR1 and CDR2 from the germline V gene are SGHRS and YFSETQ. CDR3 loop: CASSLMAGGGTDTQYF. CDR3 nucleotides: TGCGCCAGCAGCTTGATGGCGGGAGGGGGAACAGATACGCAGTATTTT.

There are a few counts of this clonotype. An end of the junction does not agree with germline; a read error may underlie this. The chain has TRBV5-1 and TRBJ1-4; the D is unclear. Germline V gives CDR1 SGHRS, CDR2 YFSETQ. The CDR3 totals 15 residues. The CDR3 DNA reads TGCACCAGCAGCTTGGGCATGGTTGGTAATGAAAAACTGTTTTTT. This translates into CTSSLGMVGNEKLFF. Based on the CDR3 plus reference TRBV5-1 and TRBJ1-4, the full variable domain is KAGVTQTPRYLIKTRGQQVTLSCSPISGHRSVSWYQQTPGQGLQFLFEYFSETQRNKGNFPGRFSGRQFSNSRSEMNVSTLELGDSALYLCTSSLGMVGNEKLFFGSGTQLSVL.

V and J are TRBV6-2 or TRBV6-3 and TRBJ2-7; 7 bases match TRBD2. The CDR3 is made up of 17 amino acids. Germline lookup yields CDR1 MNHEY and CDR2 SVGEGT. Losses at the gene ends were 2 bases for V and 4 bases for J; bases not matched to a gene: 14. This chain's CDR3 is CASSYRLAEGPGYEQYF. CDR3 nucleotide sequence: TGTGCCAGCAGTTACCGGCTAGCGGAGGGACCGGGGTACGAGCAGTACTTC.

CDR3: CASSLDPGHFNTEAFF. The CDR3 DNA sequence: TGTGCCAGCAGCTTAGATCCCGGCCATTTTAACACTGAAGCTTTCTTT. V and J are TRBV11-3 and TRBJ1-1; unclear D gene. Trimming cost V 0 bases and J 2 bases, with 13 bases left between them. Germline CDR1 reads SGHNT; CDR2 reads YENEEA. The CDR3 runs 16 residues.

V is TRBV12-3 or TRBV12-4 and J is TRBJ1-1; 9 bases match TRBD1. Trimming at V came to 8 bases and at J to 7 bases, leaving 5 bases not matched to a gene. The CDR3 spans 12 residues. The CDR3 nucleotides are TGTGCCAGCGCGGACAGGGGCATTGAAGCTTTCTTT. Protein product: CASADRGIEAFF.

This clonotype has a handful of counts. The V call is TRBV7-2, the J call TRBJ2-7, with D maybe TRBD2 (5 bases). The CDR3 is 13 residues long. CDR1 SGHTA and CDR2 FQGNSA come from the germline V gene. The V end lost 7 bases, the J end lost 3 bases, and 13 bases lay between the germline ends. The DNA of the CDR3 is TGTGCCAGCACTACCTCAGGAGGCTACGAGCAGTACTTC. It codes for CASTTSGGYEQYF.